The entry that follows covers one T cell receptor (beta chain) sequence. The CDR3 extends over 13 amino acids. V lost 1 base and J lost 7, with 7 bases in between. This record comes from a study of identical twins. TCRdb recomputed calls from the 5' RACE reads with MiXCR, one row per CDR3 protein. The repertoire holds hundreds of thousands of distinct CDR3 sequences, with 8% to 9% as singletons. This sample was also put to use in a study of yellow fever vaccine responses in identical twins.

The sample consisted of PBMCs. The V and J genes are TRBV12-3 or TRBV12-4 and TRBJ2-2; D ambiguous. This receptor was obtained from a woman younger than 35 in good health. The CDR3 loop reads CASSLGVRGELFF. The CDR3, as DNA: TGTGCCAGCAGTTTAGGGGTCCGCGGGGAGCTGTTTTTT.